The text below deals with one T cell receptor (beta chain). Its antigen is not identified. The repertoire was sequenced with immunoSEQ multiplex PCR; TCRdb's copy has only in-frame clones and lacks some. Of about 3,400 clones listed, around 70% are singletons. This sample is drawn from a study of coeliac disease. Study as a whole: Without high-resolution HLA typing, biased TRBV7-2 usage was examined as a proof of principle.

V dropped 5 bases and J dropped 5 bases, with 18 bases sitting between them. Germline lookup yields CDR1 MDHEN and CDR2 SYDVKM. This CDR3 contains 16 residues. The study's findings and limits: Few TRB amino acid sequences were shared between samples; most were unique.

V usage is TRBV28 and J usage is TRBJ1-4; D may be TRBD1 (5 bases). The sequenced material came from intraepithelial lymphocytes from the gut. This clonotype was sampled from a man aged 18 to 35 with celiac disease on a gluten-free diet. In DNA form, the CDR3 reads TGTGCCAGCAGTCAACTTACAGGCAACTCCAATGAAAAACTGTTTTTT. Translation gives CASSQLTGNSNEKLFF.